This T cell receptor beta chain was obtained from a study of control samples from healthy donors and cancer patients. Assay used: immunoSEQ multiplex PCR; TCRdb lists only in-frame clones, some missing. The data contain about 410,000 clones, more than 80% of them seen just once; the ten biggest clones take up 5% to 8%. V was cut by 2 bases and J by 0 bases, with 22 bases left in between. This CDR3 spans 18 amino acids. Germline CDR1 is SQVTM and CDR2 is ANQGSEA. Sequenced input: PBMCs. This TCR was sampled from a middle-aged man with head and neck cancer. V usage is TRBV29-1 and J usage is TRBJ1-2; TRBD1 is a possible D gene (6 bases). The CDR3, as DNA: TGCAGCGTTGAACCGAGGGTGAACAGGGAAGTTGCTAACTATGGCTACACCTTC. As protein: CSVEPRVNREVANYGYTF. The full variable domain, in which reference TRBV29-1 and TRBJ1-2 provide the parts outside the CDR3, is SAVISQKPSRDICQRGTSLTIQCQVDSQVTMMFWYRQQPGQSLTLIATANQGSEATYESGFVIDKFPISRPNLTFSTLTVSNMSPEDSSIYLCSVEPRVNREVANYGYTFGSGTRLTVV.